This T cell receptor (beta chain) is drawn from a study of CD8 T cells in Susac syndrome. The CDR3 loop spans 14 amino acids. Germline CDR1 is KGHDR and CDR2 is SFDVKD. V was pared by 3 bases and J by 15 bases, with 12 bases of the junction left unmatched. Reverse transcription used roughly 0.45 to 1 ug RNA and random hexamers. Each CDR3 protein is one row after TCRdb ran MiXCR on the immunoSEQ multiplex PCR reads. Of approximately 190,000 distinct CDR3 sequences in the sample, around 96% were seen once. The chain carries TRBV24-1 and TRBJ2-1; 8 bases agree with TRBD2. Sample: CD4+ T cells from PBMCs. This sequence originates from a human donor with multiple sclerosis. CDR3 sequence (DNA): TGTGCCACCAGTGATCCTCGGAGCGGGAGAAATCCGTTCTTC. Translated, it gives CATSDPRSGRNPFF.